One sample yielded the 25 T cell receptor beta chains listed below, sequenced in a study of molecular identifiers for immune sequencing clone quantification. MiXCR, run by TCRdb on the PCR reads, gives a single entry per CDR3 protein. The sample gives approximately 550,000 distinct CDR3 sequences, about 21% of which show up once; 0.84% is in the top ten. Sequences were obtained from naive CD8+ T cells from blood, with Jurkat cell RNA spiked in. Documented subset: FACS-sorted CD8+CD4-CCR7+CD45RA+ naive T cells. These receptors all stem from a human donor in good health. Some libraries in this study had Jurkat cell RNA spiked in.

This clonotype was recorded many times. The genes are TRBV2 and TRBJ2-3; 16 bases line up with TRBD2. J lost 3 bases, V lost 3 bases, and 9 bases had no gene match. The CDR3 is 19 amino acids. Germline V gives CDR1 SNHLY, CDR2 FYNNEI. CDR3 amino acids: CASSDSGTSGGAWTDTQYF. CDR3 bases: TGTGCCAGCAGTGATAGTGGGACTAGCGGGGGGGCCTGGACAGATACGCAGTATTTT.

There are a few counts of this clonotype. The rearrangement links TRBV5-4 to TRBJ2-2; D may be TRBD1 (6 bases). With 0 bases removed from V and 7 bases from J, the gap between germline ends came to 10 bases. This CDR3 spans 14 amino acids. CDR1 and CDR2 (germline): SGHNT, YYREEE (reference sequence). The CDR3 is CASSLGQGGGELFF. The CDR3 DNA reads TGTGCCAGCAGCTTGGGACAAGGGGGCGGGGAGCTGTTTTTT.

This clonotype was seen only a few times. The chain joins TRBV12-3 or TRBV12-4 to TRBJ1-6; D not certain. This CDR3 contains 17 residues. V gave up 7 bases and J gave up 6 bases, with 22 bases separating them. The CDR3 here is CASTNHGSGMGNSPLHF. The CDR3 coding sequence is TGTGCCAGCACGAACCACGGCTCGGGGATGGGTAATTCACCCCTCCACTTT.

This clonotype has a single count. A junction boundary mismatches the germline segment, possibly from a read error. The chain recombines TRBV2 with TRBJ1-2, with no clear D. CDR1 is SNHLY, CDR2 FYNNEI, per germline. CDR3 length equals 16 residues. In DNA, the CDR3 is TGTGCCAGCAGTGAGAGGTTGGTCGGAGCTAACAATGGCTACACCTTC. Translation gives CASSERLVGANNGYTF.

The chain carries TRBV7-9 and TRBJ1-1; possible D gene TRBD1, 5 bases. Germline V gene lookup returns CDR1 SEHNR and CDR2 FQNEAQ (reference sequence). This CDR3 is 16 amino acids long. V was pared by 5 bases and J by 8 bases, with 24 bases between. Written as DNA, the CDR3 is TGTGCCAGCAGCCTACCAAAACGACAGACGCGCGAAGAAGCTTTCTTT. Encoded protein: CASSLPKRQTREEAFF.

The V call is TRBV4-3, the J call TRBJ2-7; possible D gene TRBD2, 5 bases. V lost 2 bases to trimming and J lost 0 bases, with 11 bases between them. The CDR3 consists of 15 residues. Per germline, CDR1 LGHNA and CDR2 YSLEER. The DNA for the CDR3 is TGCGCCAGCAGCCAATCCGGCGGGCACTCCTACGAGCAGTACTTC. Translation gives CASSQSGGHSYEQYF.

There are many counts of this clonotype. The rearrangement links TRBV5-3 to TRBJ2-7; D is unresolved. TRBV5-3 belongs to the ORF category, with a function that is uncertain. The V end was cut by 8 bases, the J end by 4 bases, with 13 bases between. The length of the CDR3 is 12 residues. CDR3 amino acids: CASSLVEYEQYF. The CDR3, as DNA: TGTGCCAGCAGTCTAGTCGAATACGAGCAGTACTTC.

This clonotype was counted at least ten times. This sequence joins TRBV7-9 and TRBJ2-5, with 7 bases identical to TRBD2. Per the germline V gene, CDR1 is SEHNR and CDR2 is FQNEAQ (reference sequence). Trimming cost V 10 bases and J 4 bases; bases outside gene matches: 9. The length of the CDR3 is 13 residues. The CDR3 sequence: CAIRLAAAETQYF. Written as DNA, the CDR3 is TGTGCCATCCGACTAGCTGCTGCAGAGACCCAGTACTTC.

This clonotype has a single count. The CDR3 DNA sequence: TGTGCCAGCACCGTGAGAAGGACAGGGGGGTACGAGCAGTACTTC. This sequence encodes CASTVRRTGGYEQYF. V gene TRBV28 combines with J gene TRBJ2-7; 10 bases align to TRBD1. With 7 bases clipped from V and 4 bases from J, the junction kept 10 bases outside the gene matches. The CDR3 sequence is 15 residues long. Germline values: CDR1 MDHEN, CDR2 SYDVKM.

The CDR3 DNA sequence: TGTGCCAGCAGTTCGAACCTACAAGTTCTACACTACGAGCAGTACTTC. Its translation is CASSSNLQVLHYEQYF. V is TRBV27 and J is TRBJ2-7, with D unclear. V lost 4 bases and J lost 3, with 19 bases in between. Germline loops: CDR1 MNHEY, CDR2 SMNVEV (reference sequence). The CDR3 contains 16 residues.

This clonotype was detected a few times. The gene calls are TRBV6-1 and TRBJ2-7, with D hard to call. This CDR3 has 12 residues. Germline values: CDR1 MNHNS, CDR2 SASEGT. Trimming pared 0 bases from V and 4 bases from J, leaving 4 bases between. The CDR3 DNA follows: TGTGCCAGCAGTGAAGCCCCATACGAGCAGTACTTC. Its protein is CASSEAPYEQYF.

This chain links TRBV11-2 with TRBJ2-7; 11 nucleotides agree with TRBD1. CDR3 size: 13 residues. Germline V gene lookup returns CDR1 SGHAT and CDR2 FQNNGV. V lost 3 bases and J lost 6; bases outside the gene matches: 1. The CDR3 nucleotides are TGTGCCAGCAGCTTCGGGACAGGGGGCGAGCAGTACTTC. Its translation is CASSFGTGGEQYF.

This clonotype was counted many times. The gene calls are TRBV12-3 or TRBV12-4 and TRBJ1-4; no clear D gene. The CDR3 contains 13 residues. The V and J ends lost 5 bases and 5 bases respectively, with 9 bases between them. The CDR3 reads CASSPSLNEKLFF. Written as DNA, the CDR3 is TGTGCCAGCAGTCCGAGCCTGAATGAAAAACTGTTTTTT.

The gene calls are TRBV19 and TRBJ1-5; no clear D gene. Germline V lookup: CDR1 LNHDA, CDR2 SQIVND (reference sequence). The CDR3 is 13 amino acids. Trimming removed 4 bases from V and 6 bases from J, with 10 bases in between. This CDR3 reads CASSNGWSQPQHF. The CDR3 region has the DNA TGTGCCAGTAGTAACGGTTGGAGTCAGCCCCAGCATTTT.

The chain is built from TRBV18 and TRBJ2-7; tentatively, D is TRBD1 (5 bases). The V gene lost 4 bases and the J gene lost 3 bases, with 13 bases spanning the gap. This CDR3 has 14 amino acids. CDR1 KGHSH and CDR2 LQKENI come from the germline V gene. The DNA of the CDR3 is TGTGCCAGCTCACAGTCGACAGCCGACTACGAGCAGTACTTC. The encoded protein is CASSQSTADYEQYF.

The chain employs TRBV30 and TRBJ2-7; 7 bases agree with TRBD1. Germline V gene lookup returns CDR1 GTSNPN and CDR2 SVGIG (reference sequence). Unmatched junction bases numbered 2, after V lost 4 bases and J lost 2 bases. The CDR3 consists of 12 residues. The CDR3, as DNA: TGTGCCTGGAACCAGGGGGCCTACGAGCAGTACTTC. Translated: CAWNQGAYEQYF.

Note on this clonotype: A clone one base away is much larger, so this may be a read error. This chain uses TRBV7-2 with TRBJ1-2; 7 positions agree with TRBD1. The CDR3 is 14 amino acids. Germline V gene lookup returns CDR1 SGHTA and CDR2 FQGNSA. CDR3 nucleotide sequence: TGTGCCAGCGGGGGACAGCTCTTTTTCTATGGCTGCACCTTC. Its translation is CASGGQLFFYGCTF.

This clonotype was counted ten times or more. V usage is TRBV20-1 and J usage is TRBJ2-5; TRBD1 might be the D (6 bases). The CDR3 is made up of 15 amino acids. Germline values: CDR1 DFQATT, CDR2 SNEGSKA (reference sequence). V was pared by 2 bases and J by 0 bases, with 13 bases between. This CDR3 reads CSARKGDEYQETQYF. In nucleotides, the CDR3 is TGCAGTGCTAGAAAGGGGGACGAGTACCAAGAGACCCAGTACTTC.

This clonotype appeared a few times. CDR3 in amino acids: CASSQVKTNTGELFF. CDR3 DNA sequence: TGTGCCAGCAGCCAAGTGAAAACGAACACCGGGGAGCTGTTTTTT. This rearrangement joins TRBV3-1 to TRBJ2-2; D not certain. The germline gives CDR1 LGHDT, CDR2 YNNKEL (reference sequence). V was pared by 1 base and J by 0 bases, with 6 bases between. The CDR3 is 15 amino acids. Filled out from reference TRBV3-1 and TRBJ2-2, the complete variable domain reads DTAVSQTPKYLVTQMGNDKSIKCEQNLGHDTMYWYKQDSKKFLKIMFSYNNKELIINETVPNRFSPKSPDKAHLNLHINSLELGDSAVYFCASSQVKTNTGELFFGEGSRLTVL.

This chain connects TRBV20-1 to TRBJ2-1, with D hard to call. The CDR3 length is 12 residues. In germline, CDR1 is DFQATT, CDR2 SNEGSKA (reference sequence). The germline V and J ends were trimmed by 8 bases and 3 bases, with 11 bases remaining between them. The CDR3, as DNA: TGCAGTCCCTTTGGCTACTACAATGAGCAGTTCTTC. Encoded protein: CSPFGYYNEQFF.

This clonotype was observed many times. The DNA for the CDR3 is TGTGCCAGCAGCGTAGCCGAACTGAACACTGAAGCTTTCTTT. Translated: CASSVAELNTEAFF. The chain links TRBV9 to TRBJ1-1, with no clear D. The germline V gene has CDR1 SGDLS and CDR2 YYNGEE. The CDR3 has 14 amino acids. V was trimmed by 0 bases and J by 0 bases, leaving 6 bases between them.

This clonotype was observed a few times. This chain joins TRBV30 and TRBJ2-3, with D uncertain. This CDR3 region has 13 residues. Germline lookup yields CDR1 GTSNPN and CDR2 SVGIG (reference sequence). V was shortened by 1 base and J by 2 bases, with 7 bases between the two germline ends. In DNA, the CDR3 is TGTGCCTGGAGTGCGGTTACCACAGATACGCAGTATTTT. Translated: CAWSAVTTDTQYF.

This clonotype was seen a handful of times. The CDR3: CASSFAGLAWETQYF. In nucleotides, the CDR3 is TGTGCCAGCAGTTTCGCGGGGCTAGCTTGGGAGACCCAGTACTTC. V gene TRBV27 combines with J gene TRBJ2-5, with D perhaps matching TRBD2 (6 bases). V lost 3 bases and J lost 5, with 16 bases in between. Germline CDR1 and CDR2: MNHEY and SMNVEV (reference sequence). CDR3 length: 15 amino acids.

This chain joins TRBV3-2 and TRBJ2-7; TRBD2, the table's D call, was not compared with the DNA. TRBV3-2 is a pseudogene segment. The CDR3 spans 15 residues. This CDR3 is CASSPRLAGEYEQYF. DNA for the CDR3: TGTGCCAGCAGCCCGAGACTAGCGGGAGAGTACGAGCAGTACTTC.

The chain combines TRBV6-1 with TRBJ2-7, with 8 bases lining up with TRBD1. Germline V gene sequence: CDR1 MNHNS, CDR2 SASEGT. V lost 10 bases to trimming and J lost 4 bases; unmatched junction nucleotides: 6. This CDR3 has 12 residues. The DNA for the CDR3 is TGTGCCACCTGGACAGGGTTTTACGAGCAGTACTTC. Protein product: CATWTGFYEQYF.